These 13 T cell receptor beta chains originate from one sample sequenced in a study of OX40 agonist ivuxolimab in advanced cancers. Libraries were prepared by immunoSEQ multiplex PCR; TCRdb keeps only in-frame clonotypes and omits some of them. The repertoire holds 90,000 to 100,000 clones, with about 85% as singletons. The sequences come from CD4+ or CD8+ T cells sorted from blood, collected in a trial of the OX40 agonist ivuxolimab. Every receptor here comes from an adult with an advanced solid tumor such as melanoma, head and neck, liver or kidney cancer.

This sequence joins TRBV4-1 and TRBJ1-1; D ambiguous. The CDR3 is 14 amino acids. Germline values: CDR1 MGHRA, CDR2 YSYEKL. V was clipped by 4 bases and J by 7 bases, with 16 bases between them. The CDR3 DNA sequence: TGCGCCAGCAGCCCGAGACCCTCGGCCGTTGAAGCTTTCTTT. It codes for CASSPRPSAVEAFF.

V is TRBV11-2 and J is TRBJ1-2, with D possibly TRBD1 on 5 matching bases. CDR3 size: 13 residues. V was clipped by 1 base and J by 5 bases, with 8 bases between them. Germline loops: CDR1 SGHAT, CDR2 FQNNGV. In DNA form, the CDR3 reads TGTGCCAGCAGCTTAGGGGGGGGTTATGGCTACACCTTC. Translating gives CASSLGGGYGYTF. The full variable domain, with the rest looked up from reference TRBV11-2 and TRBJ1-2, is EAGVAQSPRYKIIEKRQSVAFWCNPISGHATLYWYQQILGQGPKLLIQFQNNGVVDDSQLPKDRFSAERLKGVDSTLKIQPAKLEDSAVYLCASSLGGGYGYTFGSGTRLTVV.

Only a few counts were recorded for this clone. The CDR3 nucleotides are TGTGCCAGTCGCCGGGTCGGAAACTCACCCCTCCACTTT. Translation gives CASRRVGNSPLHF. The chain couples TRBV19 to TRBJ1-6, with D hard to call. Germline-derived CDR1 and CDR2 are LNHDA and SQIVND (reference sequence). Trimming removed 8 bases at V and 10 bases at J, with 15 bases between. The CDR3 covers 13 residues.

The chain recombines TRBV7-9 with TRBJ2-7, with TRBD2 matching 7 bases. In germline, CDR1 is SEHNR, CDR2 FQNEAQ (reference sequence). The CDR3 covers 14 residues. The V gene end was trimmed by 6 bases and the J gene end by 3 bases; junction bases not matched to a gene: 8. The CDR3 DNA follows: TGTGCCAGCAGTCTCAGCGGGATAAACTACGAGCAGTACTTC. It specifies CASSLSGINYEQYF.

The genes are TRBV14 and TRBJ2-5, with D tentatively TRBD2 (6 bases). Germline CDR1 is SGHDN and CDR2 is FVKESK. CDR3 size: 15 residues. The V end was cut by 11 bases, the J end by 1 base, with 20 bases between. The CDR3 reads CAGHGGAEGQETQYF. CDR3 DNA sequence: TGTGCCGGCCATGGAGGGGCAGAGGGCCAAGAGACCCAGTACTTC.

The rearrangement uses TRBV14 and TRBJ2-3; the D is unclear. Germline V gene lookup returns CDR1 SGHDN and CDR2 FVKESK. This CDR3 comprises 15 residues. Trimming cost V 0 bases and J 4 bases, with 11 bases left between them. The CDR3 is CASSQDRFAADTQYF. The CDR3 DNA reads TGTGCCAGCAGCCAAGATCGTTTTGCGGCAGATACGCAGTATTTT.

This sequence joins TRBV28 and TRBJ1-2, with 10 bases matching TRBD1. The CDR3 is 14 amino acids. V shed 5 bases and J 8 bases; nucleotides not matched to a gene: 8. Germline loops: CDR1 MDHEN, CDR2 SYDVKM. CDR3 bases: TGTGCCAGCAGTAGGCGACAGGGGGCACAAGGCTACACCTTC. As protein: CASSRRQGAQGYTF.

V is TRBV11-2 and J is TRBJ2-3; D gene unclear. The CDR3 consists of 15 residues. CDR1 and CDR2 (germline): SGHAT, FQNNGV. Deletions cut 1 base from V and 0 bases from J, with 8 bases between. In DNA form, the CDR3 reads TGTGCCAGCAGCTTAGGCGGTAAAAGCACAGATACGCAGTATTTT. Translated, it gives CASSLGGKSTDTQYF.

The chain has TRBV28 and TRBJ1-4; possibly TRBD1 for D (6 bases). V was pared by 8 bases and J by 8 bases, with 18 bases between. Germline V gene sequence: CDR1 MDHEN, CDR2 SYDVKM. The CDR3 has 14 residues. CDR3 in DNA: TGTGCCAGCGGACCGGCGGGGACACCGGAAAAACTGTTTTTT. Translated, it gives CASGPAGTPEKLFF.

This sequence joins TRBV5-5 and TRBJ2-2; D is unclear. This CDR3 has 14 amino acids. From germline, CDR1 is SGHKS and CDR2 YYEKEE (reference sequence). With 4 bases removed from V and 2 bases from J, the gap between germline ends came to 9 bases. CDR3 bases: TGTGCCAGCAGCATGACTCTTAACACCGGGGAGCTGTTTTTT. It is translated as CASSMTLNTGELFF.

The chain joins TRBV28 to TRBJ1-2; possibly TRBD1 for D (6 bases). Looked up from germline, CDR1 is MDHEN and CDR2 is SYDVKM. Trimming stripped 2 bases from V and 2 bases from J, with 15 bases between. CDR3 length: 16 amino acids. CDR3 nucleotide sequence: TGTGCCAGCAGTTTACGTGTCAGGGGATTGAACTATGGCTACACCTTC. It is translated as CASSLRVRGLNYGYTF.

This chain uses TRBV5-1 with TRBJ2-5, with 7 bases aligning to TRBD2. V lost 7 bases and J lost 2; bases outside the gene matches: 8. The CDR3 length is 14 residues. CDR1 is SGHRS and CDR2 is YFSETQ in the germline V gene. This CDR3 is CASGVGLTQETQYF. The CDR3 DNA reads TGCGCCAGCGGGGTGGGACTAACGCAAGAGACCCAGTACTTC.

V gene TRBV7-8 combines with J gene TRBJ2-5; 8 bases are a match to TRBD2. Germline values: CDR1 SGHVS, CDR2 FQNEAQ. Trimming took 1 base from V and 4 from J; bases not matched to a gene: 11. The CDR3 extends over 17 amino acids. For the CDR3, the DNA is TGTGCCAGCAGCTTAGGGGGGGCCAGCGGGAGTTTAGAGACCCAGTACTTC. Protein: CASSLGGASGSLETQYF.